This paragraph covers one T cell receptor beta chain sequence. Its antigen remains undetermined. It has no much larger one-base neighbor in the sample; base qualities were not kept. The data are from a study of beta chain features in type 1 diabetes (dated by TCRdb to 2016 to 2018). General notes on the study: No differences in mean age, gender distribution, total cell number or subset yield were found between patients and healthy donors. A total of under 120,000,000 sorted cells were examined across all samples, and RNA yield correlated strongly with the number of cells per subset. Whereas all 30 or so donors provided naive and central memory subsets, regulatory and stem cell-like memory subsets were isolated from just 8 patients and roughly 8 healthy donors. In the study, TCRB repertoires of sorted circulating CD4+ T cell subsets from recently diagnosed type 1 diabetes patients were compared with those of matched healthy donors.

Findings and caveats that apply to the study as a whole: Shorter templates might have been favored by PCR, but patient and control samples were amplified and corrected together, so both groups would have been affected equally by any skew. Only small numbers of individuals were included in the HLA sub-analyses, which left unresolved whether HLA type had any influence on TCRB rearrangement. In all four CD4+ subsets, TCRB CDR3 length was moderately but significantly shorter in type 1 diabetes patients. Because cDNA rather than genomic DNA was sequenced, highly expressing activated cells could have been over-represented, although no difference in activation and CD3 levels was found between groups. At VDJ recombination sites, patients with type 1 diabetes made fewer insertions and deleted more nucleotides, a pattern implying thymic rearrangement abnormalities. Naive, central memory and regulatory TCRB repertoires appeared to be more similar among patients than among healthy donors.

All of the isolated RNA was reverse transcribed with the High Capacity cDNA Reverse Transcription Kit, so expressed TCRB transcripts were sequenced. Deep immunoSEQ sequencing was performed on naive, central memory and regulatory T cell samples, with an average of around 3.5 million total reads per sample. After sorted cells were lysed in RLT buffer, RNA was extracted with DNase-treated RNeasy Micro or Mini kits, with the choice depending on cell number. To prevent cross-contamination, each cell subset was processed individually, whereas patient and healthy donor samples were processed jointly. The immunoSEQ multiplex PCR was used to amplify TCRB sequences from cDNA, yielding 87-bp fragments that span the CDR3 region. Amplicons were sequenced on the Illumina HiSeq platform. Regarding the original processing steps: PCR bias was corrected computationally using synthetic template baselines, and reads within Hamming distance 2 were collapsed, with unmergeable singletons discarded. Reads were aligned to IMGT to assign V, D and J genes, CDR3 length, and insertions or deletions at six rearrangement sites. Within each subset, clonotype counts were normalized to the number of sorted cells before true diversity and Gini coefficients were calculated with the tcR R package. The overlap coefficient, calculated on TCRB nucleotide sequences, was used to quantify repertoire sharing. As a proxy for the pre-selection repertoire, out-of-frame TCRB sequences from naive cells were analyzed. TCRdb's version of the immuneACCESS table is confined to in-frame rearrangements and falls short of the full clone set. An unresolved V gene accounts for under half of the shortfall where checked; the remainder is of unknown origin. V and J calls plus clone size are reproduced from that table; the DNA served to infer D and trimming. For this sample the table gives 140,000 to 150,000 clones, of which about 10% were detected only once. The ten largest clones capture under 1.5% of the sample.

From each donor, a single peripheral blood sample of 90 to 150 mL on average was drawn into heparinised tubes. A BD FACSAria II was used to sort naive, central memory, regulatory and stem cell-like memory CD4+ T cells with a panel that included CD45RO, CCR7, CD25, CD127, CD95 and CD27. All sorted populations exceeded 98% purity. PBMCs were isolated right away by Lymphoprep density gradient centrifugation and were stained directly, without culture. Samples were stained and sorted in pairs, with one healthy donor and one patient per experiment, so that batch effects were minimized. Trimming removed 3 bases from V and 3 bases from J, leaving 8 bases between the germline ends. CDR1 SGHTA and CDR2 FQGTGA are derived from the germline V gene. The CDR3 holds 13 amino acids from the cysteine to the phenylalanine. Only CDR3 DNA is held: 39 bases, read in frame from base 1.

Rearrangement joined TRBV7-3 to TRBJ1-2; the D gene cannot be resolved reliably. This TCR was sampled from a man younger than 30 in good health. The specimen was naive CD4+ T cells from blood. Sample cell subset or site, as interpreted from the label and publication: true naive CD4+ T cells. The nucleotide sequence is TGTGCCAGCAGCTTGAGTACGGACTATGGCTACACCTTC. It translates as CASSLSTDYGYTF.